These T cell receptor beta chains were read from a single sample in a study of cytomegalovirus exposure and HLA in healthy donors. The data were produced by immunoSEQ multiplex PCR, yet TCRdb's version contains in-frame clones alone and is incomplete. The table has about 130,000 clones, approximately 80% seen once; the top ten hold around 8.9%. The sequenced material came from PBMCs. These TCRs come from a man under 40 in good health and CMV-seropositive. Both conserved end residues are part of each CDR3. Each record gives: V gene, clone size, J gene, D gene, CDR3 DNA, CDR3 protein. The D gene is left open where the match is weak. For some rows the clone size is stated as once, few or many, or as a class when expanded; others skip it.

>TRBV27|once|TRBJ1-1|.
TGTGCCAGCCACCTAGTAGGGAGGAAAACTGAAGCTTTCTTT
CASHLVGRKTEAFF
>TRBV28|.|TRBJ2-4|.
TGTGCCACCATGGGGACATCGAAAAACATTCAGTACTTC
CATMGTSKNIQYF
>TRBV10-3|once|TRBJ1-6|TRBD1
TGTGCCATCACCCCAGGGACAGGGAATTCACCCCTCCACTTT
CAITPGTGNSPLHF
>TRBV7-9|few|TRBJ2-5|.
TGTGCCAGCAGCTTCCCGCGGAGGCAGGCCCAAGAGACCCAGTACTTC
CASSFPRRQAQETQYF
>TRBV2|few|TRBJ1-2|TRBD1
TGTGCCAGCAGCGTAGCGGCAGGGGGCGATGGCTACACCTTC
CASSVAAGGDGYTF
>TRBV6-5|.|TRBJ2-2|TRBD1
TGTGCCAGCAGTCGACAGGGACAAACCGGGGAGCTGTTTTTT
CASSRQGQTGELFF
>TRBV11-1|.|TRBJ1-5|.
TGTGCCAGCAGCCCAGATAGCAATCAGCCCCAGCATTTT
CASSPDSNQPQHF
>TRBV13|.|TRBJ2-1|TRBD2
TGTGCCAGCAGCTTAGCGGGGGGGCTTGGTGAGCAGTTCTTC
CASSLAGGLGEQFF
>TRBV6-6|once|TRBJ2-5|.
TGTGCCAGCAGCCGAAGGGGACTGCAAGAGACCCAGTACTTC
CASSRRGLQETQYF
>TRBV9|few|TRBJ1-2|.
TGTGCCAGCAGCGAACTCAACCAGGGCTATGGCTACACCTTC
CASSELNQGYGYTF
>TRBV15|.|TRBJ2-7|.
TGTGCCACGTCCGTCGACACTCCGGACTACGAGCAGTACTTC
CATSVDTPDYEQYF
>TRBV19|.|TRBJ1-6|TRBD1
TGTGCCAGTAATCGATCCCGACAGGGTCGAAATTCACCCCTCCACTTT
CASNRSRQGRNSPLHF
>TRBV10-2|few|TRBJ2-1|.
TGCGCCAGCAGTGAGCTTAATCGCGGTGCGATGTACAATGAGCAGTTCTTC
CASSELNRGAMYNEQFF
>TRBV9|.|TRBJ1-2|TRBD1
TGTGCCAGCAGCGCGACAGGGGTCCCATATGGCTACACCTTC
CASSATGVPYGYTF
>TRBV10-2|.|TRBJ1-1|TRBD1
TGCGCCAGCAGTGACAGGGGGTGGATGAACACTGAAGCTTTCTTT
CASSDRGWMNTEAFF
>TRBV29-1|once|TRBJ2-1|TRBD1
TGCAGCGCCGAGGGGGCCCTCCCTGGTGAGCAGTTCTTC
CSAEGALPGEQFF
>TRBV7-9|.|TRBJ2-7|TRBD1
TGTGCCAGCAGCTCCAACCTCGGGGGACAGGGAACCTACGAGCAGTACTTC
CASSSNLGGQGTYEQYF
>TRBV30|.|TRBJ2-5|TRBD1
TGTGCCTGGAGTAGCGACAGGGGAAAGACCCAGTACTTC
CAWSSDRGKTQYF
>TRBV28|.|TRBJ2-5|.
TGTGCCAGCAGTGACCTAGGGACCCAGTACTTC
CASSDLGTQYF
>TRBV2|.|TRBJ1-1|TRBD1
TGTGCCAGCGGCCGGGACAGGGGGCAGAACACTGAAGCTTTCTTT
CASGRDRGQNTEAFF
>TRBV4-1|.|TRBJ1-5|.
TGCGCCAGCAGCCAAGTCGGGGGGAATCAGCCCCAGCATTTT
CASSQVGGNQPQHF
>TRBV4-1|.|TRBJ2-1|.
TGCGCCAGCAGCCAAGCTACTGGGACAAGAAGCAATGAGCAGTTCTTC
CASSQATGTRSNEQFF
>TRBV7-6|.|TRBJ2-1|TRBD2
TGTGCCAGCAGCCCGTTGATGGGGGGGATGTACAATGAGCAGTTCTTC
CASSPLMGGMYNEQFF
>TRBV11-2|once|TRBJ1-4|.
TGTGCCAGCAGCACACGACGGGACACCGGACCCGCAACTAATGAAAAACTGTTTTTT
CASSTRRDTGPATNEKLFF
>TRBV6-5|.|TRBJ2-1|TRBD1
TGTGCCAGCAGTTACGGACAGGGGAGGGGTGAGCAGTTCTTC
CASSYGQGRGEQFF
>TRBV6-1|.|TRBJ1-2|.
TGTGCCAGCAACAGACAGGCCGACTTCTATGGCTACACCTTC
CASNRQADFYGYTF
>TRBV9|once|TRBJ2-3|.
TGTGCCAGCAAAGAGGGTTCCACAGATACGCAGTATTTT
CASKEGSTDTQYF
>TRBV11-2|.|TRBJ2-4|.
TGTGCCAGCAGCTTAGCTGGAAACAGTCAGTACTTC
CASSLAGNSQYF
>TRBV2|.|TRBJ1-3|.
TGTGCCAGCAGTGTTAGAGGAAACACCATATATTTT
CASSVRGNTIYF
>TRBV27|.|TRBJ2-3|.
TGTGCCAGCAGTCCATTGGACATTAAGGATACGCAGTATTTT
CASSPLDIKDTQYF
>TRBV9|.|TRBJ2-1|TRBD1
TGTGCCAGCAGCGCCGGGACAGGGGGTGACAATGAGCAGTTCTTC
CASSAGTGGDNEQFF
>TRBV6-1|.|TRBJ2-5|.
TGTGCCAGCAGTGAAGCTTTCGGGGGTGGTGGGACAGCCCGAGAGACCCAGTACTTC
CASSEAFGGGGTARETQYF
>TRBV27|.|TRBJ2-7|.
TGTGCCAGCAGTTCCTCGCCAGAGGGTTACGAGCAGTACTTC
CASSSSPEGYEQYF
>TRBV7-3|.|TRBJ2-3|.
TGTGCCAGCAGCCGGGGCGGGGCAGGAGATACGCAGTATTTT
CASSRGGAGDTQYF
>TRBV10-3|.|TRBJ1-2|.
TGTGCCATCGGGCTCGACAGGTTCAACTATGGCTACACCTTC
CAIGLDRFNYGYTF
>TRBV6-6|.|TRBJ2-1|TRBD2
TGTGCCAGCAGTTACGGGACGGGGGGGCCTAATGAGCAGTTCTTC
CASSYGTGGPNEQFF
>TRBV15|.|TRBJ1-1|TRBD1
TGTGCCACCAGCAGAGATAGACAGGGGGCGCGAAGTGTCGAAGCTTTCTTT
CATSRDRQGARSVEAFF
>TRBV5-6|.|TRBJ1-5|.
TGTGCCAGCAGCTTGGGAGGGTCGAATGAGCCCCAGCATTTT
CASSLGGSNEPQHF
>TRBV7-2|once|TRBJ1-1|TRBD1
TGTGCCAGCAGCTCGGACAGGGGGCGTGAAGCTTTCTTT
CASSSDRGREAFF
>TRBV11-2|.|TRBJ2-5|.
TGTGCCAGCAGCCAACGGGGATCGGAGACCCAGTACTTC
CASSQRGSETQYF
>TRBV19|.|TRBJ2-5|TRBD2
TGTGCCAGTAGTGCCCAGGCGGGGGGGAGAGAGACCCAGTACTTC
CASSAQAGGRETQYF
>TRBV5-1|.|TRBJ2-3|.
TGCGCCAGCAGCCCGGGGTATCGCACAGATACGCAGTATTTT
CASSPGYRTDTQYF
>TRBV7-6|.|TRBJ1-1|.
TGTGCCAGCAGCTTAGCCGGGTATCAGAACACTGAAGCTTTCTTT
CASSLAGYQNTEAFF
>TRBV5-5|.|TRBJ1-1|.
TGTGCCAGCAGACAAATGAACACTGAAGCTTTCTTT
CASRQMNTEAFF
>TRBV10-3|.|TRBJ1-1|.
TGTGCCATCAGTGAGTCGAAGCGCACTGAAGCTTTCTTT
CAISESKRTEAFF
>TRBV5-1|.|TRBJ2-7|TRBD1
TGCGCCAGCAGCTCCACCGCGGACAGGGTAATCGAGCAGTACTTC
CASSSTADRVIEQYF
>TRBV6-4|.|TRBJ2-1|TRBD1
TGTGCCAGCAGTGATAACAGGGGGAATGAGCAGTTCTTC
CASSDNRGNEQFF
>TRBV6-1|.|TRBJ2-1|TRBD2
TGTGCCAGCAGTGAGCGGGGGGGCTCCTACAATGAGCAGTTCTTC
CASSERGGSYNEQFF
>TRBV6-1|.|TRBJ2-7|TRBD1
TGTGCCAGCAGTGGGGGACAGGGGGGCGAGCAGTACTTC
CASSGGQGGEQYF
>TRBV27|few|TRBJ2-1|.
TGTGCCAGCGTCGGGGATGGCAATGAGCAGTTCTTC
CASVGDGNEQFF
>TRBV21-1|.|TRBJ1-5|.
TGTGCCAGCAGCGTCCGGAAGGAGAGCAATCAGCCCCAGCATTTT
CASSVRKESNQPQHF
>TRBV7-8|.|TRBJ2-1|.
TGTGCCAGCAGCCCGATGACAGCGAACAATGAGCAGTTCTTC
CASSPMTANNEQFF
>TRBV12-5|.|TRBJ2-7|TRBD2
TGTGCTAGTGGTTTGGTCCTAGCGGGGGGGTCCTACGAGCAGTACTTC
CASGLVLAGGSYEQYF
>TRBV6-5|.|TRBJ1-6|.
TGTGCCAGCGGCCGATATAATTCACCCCTCCACTTT
CASGRYNSPLHF
>TRBV6-5|.|TRBJ2-2|.
TGTGCCAGCAGTTCCGACCCCCGGAGGAGGCTGTTTTTT
CASSSDPRRRLFF
>TRBV5-1|.|TRBJ2-7|.
TGCGCCAGCAGCTTGGAGGACGGGGGAATATACGAGCAGTACTTC
CASSLEDGGIYEQYF
>TRBV7-9|.|TRBJ1-1|.
TGTGCCAGCAGTTTCGCCGCCCAGGGTGAGTCTTTCTTT
CASSFAAQGESFF
>TRBV18|.|TRBJ1-2|TRBD1
TGTGCCAGCTCTGCCGAGGGACAGGGGCAACGAGGCTACACCTTC
CASSAEGQGQRGYTF
>TRBV11-2|.|TRBJ1-1|TRBD1
TGTGCCAGCAGCCTAGACAGGGTCGCCACTGAAGCTTTCTTT
CASSLDRVATEAFF